These T cell receptor beta chains were read from a single sample in a study of OX40 agonist ivuxolimab in advanced cancers. Libraries were prepared by immunoSEQ multiplex PCR; TCRdb keeps only in-frame clonotypes and omits some of them. The sample shows approximately 69,000 clones, about nine tenths of them seen only once. Here the sequenced sample was CD4+ or CD8+ T cells sorted from blood, taken in a trial of the OX40 agonist ivuxolimab. These receptors all come from an adult with an advanced solid tumor such as melanoma, head and neck, liver or kidney cancer. Both conserved end residues are part of each CDR3. A D gene is named only where the DNA matches it firmly. Clone size is shown for a subset of rows, as once, few, many or a class of expanded clone.

J gene: TRBJ2-7; clone size: few; D gene: TRBD1; V gene: TRBV11-1; CDR3 protein: CASSHGQGAIYEQYF; CDR3 DNA: TGTGCCAGCAGCCATGGACAGGGGGCAATCTACGAGCAGTACTTC
J gene: TRBJ2-5; clone size: NA; D gene: TRBD2; V gene: TRBV29-1; CDR3 protein: CSGGGALAGSQETQYF; CDR3 DNA: TGCAGCGGGGGAGGGGCGCTAGCGGGATCGCAAGAGACCCAGTACTTC
J gene: TRBJ2-7; clone size: NA; D gene: NA; V gene: TRBV19; CDR3 protein: CASSTTGPVRGVHEQYF; CDR3 DNA: TGTGCCAGTAGTACGACCGGGCCCGTTAGAGGTGTGCACGAGCAGTACTTC
J gene: TRBJ1-5; clone size: NA; D gene: TRBD1; V gene: TRBV27; CDR3 protein: CASSRDRSWAQHF; CDR3 DNA: TGTGCCAGCAGCCGGGACAGAAGCTGGGCCCAGCATTTT
J gene: TRBJ2-3; clone size: NA; D gene: NA; V gene: TRBV28; CDR3 protein: CASTTRDWGSTDTQYF; CDR3 DNA: TGTGCCAGCACCACCCGGGATTGGGGCTCCACAGATACGCAGTATTTT
J gene: TRBJ2-3; clone size: once; D gene: NA; V gene: TRBV7-2; CDR3 protein: CASSPRGRTRAPDTQYF; CDR3 DNA: TGTGCCAGCAGCCCGAGGGGCAGGACAAGAGCACCAGATACGCAGTATTTT
J gene: TRBJ2-3; clone size: NA; D gene: TRBD2; V gene: TRBV6-5; CDR3 protein: CASRMGLAASDTQYF; CDR3 DNA: TGTGCCAGCAGGATGGGACTAGCGGCATCAGATACGCAGTATTTT
J gene: TRBJ2-2; clone size: NA; D gene: TRBD2; V gene: TRBV29-1; CDR3 protein: CSVFAYFRREGENTGELFF; CDR3 DNA: TGCAGCGTTTTCGCCTATTTCAGGCGGGAGGGTGAAAACACCGGGGAGCTGTTTTTT
J gene: TRBJ1-3; clone size: NA; D gene: NA; V gene: TRBV6-1; CDR3 protein: CASSEGVWGSGNTIYF; CDR3 DNA: TGTGCCAGCAGTGAAGGGGTTTGGGGCTCTGGAAACACCATATATTTT
J gene: TRBJ2-5; clone size: NA; D gene: TRBD2; V gene: TRBV6-5; CDR3 protein: CASSTGGETQYF; CDR3 DNA: TGTGCCAGCAGTACGGGAGGAGAGACCCAGTACTTC
J gene: TRBJ2-3; clone size: once; D gene: TRBD2; V gene: TRBV19; CDR3 protein: CASSLSPSGRATDTQYF; CDR3 DNA: TGTGCCAGTAGTCTCTCTCCTAGCGGGAGGGCCACAGATACGCAGTATTTT
J gene: TRBJ1-2; clone size: NA; D gene: NA; V gene: TRBV6-5; CDR3 protein: CASSVGYGYTF; CDR3 DNA: TGTGCCAGCAGTGTTGGGTACGGCTACACCTTC
J gene: TRBJ2-1; clone size: few; D gene: TRBD2; V gene: TRBV4-1; CDR3 protein: CASSQVDLGLAGYNEQFF; CDR3 DNA: TGCGCCAGCAGCCAAGTGGACCTGGGACTAGCGGGCTACAATGAGCAGTTCTTC
J gene: TRBJ2-1; clone size: NA; D gene: TRBD1; V gene: TRBV4-1; CDR3 protein: CASSQEWARTGGENEQFF; CDR3 DNA: TGCGCCAGCAGCCAGGAATGGGCCCGGACAGGGGGCGAAAATGAGCAGTTCTTC
J gene: TRBJ2-5; clone size: NA; D gene: NA; V gene: TRBV11-2; CDR3 protein: CASSLPTGQETQYF; CDR3 DNA: TGTGCCAGCAGCTTACCGACAGGCCAAGAGACCCAGTACTTC
J gene: TRBJ1-5; clone size: NA; D gene: TRBD1; V gene: TRBV6-1; CDR3 protein: CASSATGGSNQPQHF; CDR3 DNA: TGTGCCAGCAGTGCAACAGGGGGCAGCAATCAGCCCCAGCATTTT
J gene: TRBJ2-7; clone size: NA; D gene: NA; V gene: TRBV7-8; CDR3 protein: CASSLDFGSTPYEQYF; CDR3 DNA: TGTGCCAGCAGCTTAGATTTTGGCAGTACCCCCTACGAGCAGTACTTC
J gene: TRBJ1-2; clone size: NA; D gene: TRBD1; V gene: TRBV4-2; CDR3 protein: CASSQGPTGGLNYGYTF; CDR3 DNA: TGTGCCAGCAGCCAAGGTCCTACAGGGGGCCTTAACTATGGCTACACCTTC
J gene: TRBJ2-5; clone size: NA; D gene: NA; V gene: TRBV19; CDR3 protein: CASSMSLSGGTQYF; CDR3 DNA: TGTGCCAGTAGTATGTCCCTTAGTGGGGGGACCCAGTACTTC
J gene: TRBJ2-1; clone size: NA; D gene: TRBD1; V gene: TRBV6-1; CDR3 protein: CASRPGQGLGEQFF; CDR3 DNA: TGTGCCAGCAGGCCGGGACAGGGATTGGGTGAGCAGTTCTTC
J gene: TRBJ2-5; clone size: NA; D gene: NA; V gene: TRBV28; CDR3 protein: CASSYYELNQETQYF; CDR3 DNA: TGTGCCAGCAGTTACTACGAGCTAAACCAAGAGACCCAGTACTTC
J gene: TRBJ1-5; clone size: NA; D gene: NA; V gene: TRBV4-1; CDR3 protein: CASSQDSSDQPQHF; CDR3 DNA: TGCGCCAGCAGCCAAGACAGTTCGGATCAGCCCCAGCATTTT
J gene: TRBJ1-2; clone size: NA; D gene: NA; V gene: TRBV12-5; CDR3 protein: CASARGGNYGYTF; CDR3 DNA: TGTGCTAGTGCTCGTGGAGGGAACTATGGCTACACCTTC
J gene: TRBJ1-1; clone size: few; D gene: NA; V gene: TRBV7-3; CDR3 protein: CASSSENTEAFF; CDR3 DNA: TGTGCCAGCAGCTCAGAGAACACTGAAGCTTTCTTT
J gene: TRBJ1-1; clone size: NA; D gene: NA; V gene: TRBV5-4; CDR3 protein: CASSGVGTNTEAFF; CDR3 DNA: TGTGCCAGCAGCGGTGTGGGGACGAACACTGAAGCTTTCTTT
J gene: TRBJ2-3; clone size: NA; D gene: TRBD2; V gene: TRBV5-1; CDR3 protein: CASSPGTSGIDTQYF; CDR3 DNA: TGCGCCAGCAGCCCGGGGACTAGCGGGATCGATACGCAGTATTTT
J gene: TRBJ2-1; clone size: NA; D gene: NA; V gene: TRBV12-5; CDR3 protein: CASGLIDEQFF; CDR3 DNA: TGTGCTAGTGGTTTGATCGATGAGCAGTTCTTC
J gene: TRBJ2-7; clone size: NA; D gene: NA; V gene: TRBV5-1; CDR3 protein: CASSAGTRTSSEQYF; CDR3 DNA: TGCGCCAGCAGCGCAGGGACAAGGACCTCTAGCGAGCAGTACTTC
J gene: TRBJ2-3; clone size: many; D gene: NA; V gene: TRBV19; CDR3 protein: CASQGYDSDTQYF; CDR3 DNA: TGTGCCAGTCAAGGGTATGACTCAGATACGCAGTATTTT
J gene: TRBJ1-1; clone size: NA; D gene: NA; V gene: TRBV5-8; CDR3 protein: CAYTGRRTEAFF; CDR3 DNA: TGTGCCTATACAGGGAGGAGGACTGAAGCTTTCTTT
J gene: TRBJ2-3; clone size: NA; D gene: TRBD2; V gene: TRBV10-2; CDR3 protein: CASSEPGLATDTQYF; CDR3 DNA: TGCGCCAGCAGCGAGCCGGGACTAGCCACAGATACGCAGTATTTT
J gene: TRBJ1-3; clone size: NA; D gene: NA; V gene: TRBV2; CDR3 protein: CASSEGSSSGNTIYF; CDR3 DNA: TGTGCCAGCAGTGAAGGCAGCAGCTCTGGAAACACCATATATTTT
J gene: TRBJ1-1; clone size: NA; D gene: NA; V gene: TRBV6-5; CDR3 protein: CASSYLQGGLNTEAFF; CDR3 DNA: TGTGCCAGCAGTTACCTGCAGGGCGGATTGAACACTGAAGCTTTCTTT
J gene: TRBJ1-2; clone size: NA; D gene: TRBD1; V gene: TRBV25-1; CDR3 protein: CASRPGTGLTVYGYTF; CDR3 DNA: TGTGCCAGCAGACCCGGGACAGGGCTTACGGTCTATGGCTACACCTTC
J gene: TRBJ1-2; clone size: NA; D gene: NA; V gene: TRBV7-9; CDR3 protein: CASSLVIGARGGYGYTF; CDR3 DNA: TGTGCCAGCAGCTTAGTCATCGGGGCCCGTGGCGGCTATGGCTACACCTTC
J gene: TRBJ2-1; clone size: NA; D gene: NA; V gene: TRBV30; CDR3 protein: CAWKYLNNEQFF; CDR3 DNA: TGTGCCTGGAAATACTTGAACAATGAGCAGTTCTTC
J gene: TRBJ2-7; clone size: NA; D gene: TRBD2; V gene: TRBV18; CDR3 protein: CASSLAGAYEQYF; CDR3 DNA: TGTGCCAGCTCCCTAGCGGGAGCCTACGAGCAGTACTTC
J gene: TRBJ2-1; clone size: NA; D gene: TRBD2; V gene: TRBV18; CDR3 protein: CASSPRTSGLSSYNEQFF; CDR3 DNA: TGTGCCAGCTCACCAAGGACTAGCGGTTTGAGCTCCTACAATGAGCAGTTCTTC
J gene: TRBJ1-4; clone size: NA; D gene: TRBD1; V gene: TRBV4-2; CDR3 protein: CASSVGTAHNEKLFF; CDR3 DNA: TGTGCCAGCTCCGTGGGGACAGCACATAATGAAAAACTGTTTTTT
J gene: TRBJ1-2; clone size: NA; D gene: NA; V gene: TRBV7-3; CDR3 protein: CASSPLEVGDYGYTF; CDR3 DNA: TGTGCCAGCAGCCCCTTGGAGGTCGGGGACTATGGCTACACCTTC
J gene: TRBJ1-1; clone size: NA; D gene: TRBD1; V gene: TRBV11-2; CDR3 protein: CASSATGGRAEAFF; CDR3 DNA: TGTGCCAGCAGCGCCACAGGGGGCAGGGCTGAAGCTTTCTTT
J gene: TRBJ2-7; clone size: NA; D gene: TRBD2; V gene: TRBV18; CDR3 protein: CASSPPGLDSYEQYF; CDR3 DNA: TGTGCCAGCTCACCACCGGGACTAGACTCCTACGAGCAGTACTTC
J gene: TRBJ2-2; clone size: NA; D gene: NA; V gene: TRBV5-1; CDR3 protein: CASYRGTPYTGELFF; CDR3 DNA: TGCGCCAGCTACCGGGGGACTCCTTACACCGGGGAGCTGTTTTTT
J gene: TRBJ2-7; clone size: NA; D gene: NA; V gene: TRBV18; CDR3 protein: CASSPRGLEEQYF; CDR3 DNA: TGTGCCAGCTCACCGAGGGGACTGGAGGAGCAGTACTTC
J gene: TRBJ2-5; clone size: NA; D gene: NA; V gene: TRBV5-4; CDR3 protein: CASSFYTGQETQYF; CDR3 DNA: TGTGCCAGCAGCTTCTACACAGGGCAAGAGACCCAGTACTTC
J gene: TRBJ2-1; clone size: NA; D gene: NA; V gene: TRBV29-1; CDR3 protein: CSVGESSYNEQFF; CDR3 DNA: TGCAGCGTGGGGGAGAGCTCCTACAATGAGCAGTTCTTC
J gene: TRBJ1-2; clone size: NA; D gene: TRBD1; V gene: TRBV25-1; CDR3 protein: CASRKQGGGYTF; CDR3 DNA: TGTGCCAGCAGAAAACAGGGGGGTGGCTACACCTTC
J gene: TRBJ2-1; clone size: NA; D gene: NA; V gene: TRBV28; CDR3 protein: CASKEDSYNEQFF; CDR3 DNA: TGTGCCAGCAAGGAGGACAGCTACAATGAGCAGTTCTTC
J gene: TRBJ2-2; clone size: NA; D gene: NA; V gene: TRBV10-3; CDR3 protein: CAISPLRGPNTGELFF; CDR3 DNA: TGTGCCATCAGTCCCTTAAGGGGCCCGAACACCGGGGAGCTGTTTTTT
J gene: TRBJ2-1; clone size: NA; D gene: NA; V gene: TRBV7-3; CDR3 protein: CASSLSRQNEQFF; CDR3 DNA: TGTGCCAGCAGCTTAAGTCGTCAGAATGAGCAGTTCTTC
J gene: TRBJ2-7; clone size: NA; D gene: NA; V gene: TRBV11-2; CDR3 protein: CASSHDGTYEQYF; CDR3 DNA: TGTGCCAGCAGCCACGACGGGACCTACGAGCAGTACTTC
J gene: TRBJ2-5; clone size: NA; D gene: NA; V gene: TRBV21-1; CDR3 protein: CASSFKSGQETQYF; CDR3 DNA: TGTGCCAGCAGCTTCAAAAGCGGCCAAGAGACCCAGTACTTC
J gene: TRBJ2-1; clone size: NA; D gene: NA; V gene: TRBV7-9; CDR3 protein: CASSPRVATGYNEQFF; CDR3 DNA: TGTGCCAGCAGCCCCCGCGTCGCAACAGGGTACAATGAGCAGTTCTTC